These T cell receptor beta chains were read from a single sample in a study of shared clonotypes between healthy human individuals. Assay used: immunoSEQ multiplex PCR; TCRdb lists only in-frame clones, some missing. The data show over 2,000,000 clones, with over 85% seen just once and around 1.7% held by the top ten. Sequencing was performed on naive CD8+ T cells from PBMCs. These receptors were obtained from a man aged 18 to 35 in good health. Some clones in this sample may be carry-over from other donors' samples. Both conserved end residues are part of each CDR3. The D gene is left open where the match is weak. The size entry is marked missing in some rows and otherwise reads once, few, many or a size class.

V gene: TRBV4-3
J gene: TRBJ2-7
D gene: -
clone size: -
CDR3 protein: CASSQGRQLQTYEQYF
CDR3 DNA: TGCGCCAGCAGCCAAGGGCGACAGCTGCAGACCTACGAGCAGTACTTC

V gene: TRBV10-1
J gene: TRBJ2-1
D gene: -
clone size: -
CDR3 protein: CASSESISGLDEQFF
CDR3 DNA: TGCGCCAGCAGTGAGTCAATCTCAGGGTTGGATGAGCAGTTCTTC

V gene: TRBV15
J gene: TRBJ2-2
D gene: TRBD2
clone size: once
CDR3 protein: CATSGGLTDTGELFF
CDR3 DNA: TGTGCCACCAGCGGGGGACTAACCGACACCGGGGAGCTGTTTTTT

V gene: TRBV16
J gene: TRBJ1-5
D gene: -
clone size: few
CDR3 protein: CASSQSRGNQPQHF
CDR3 DNA: TGTGCCAGCAGCCAATCACGGGGGAATCAGCCCCAGCATTTT

V gene: TRBV13
J gene: TRBJ2-1
D gene: TRBD2
clone size: -
CDR3 protein: CASSPGTSDNNEQFF
CDR3 DNA: TGTGCCAGCAGCCCCGGGACTAGCGATAACAATGAGCAGTTCTTC

V gene: TRBV29-1
J gene: TRBJ2-1
D gene: TRBD1
clone size: once
CDR3 protein: CSSSDPGTGEDEQFF
CDR3 DNA: TGCAGCTCCAGCGACCCCGGGACAGGGGAGGATGAGCAGTTCTTC

V gene: TRBV4-1
J gene: TRBJ1-1
D gene: -
clone size: -
CDR3 protein: CASSQASSSGTEAFF
CDR3 DNA: TGCGCCAGCAGCCAAGCATCATCCTCCGGCACTGAAGCTTTCTTT

V gene: TRBV11-2
J gene: TRBJ2-7
D gene: -
clone size: -
CDR3 protein: CASSTIRTHGYEQYF
CDR3 DNA: TGTGCCAGCAGCACCATCCGGACACACGGCTACGAGCAGTACTTC

V gene: TRBV7-8
J gene: TRBJ2-6
D gene: -
clone size: -
CDR3 protein: CASSPPPLGANVLTF
CDR3 DNA: TGTGCCAGCAGCCCCCCCCCGCTCGGGGCCAACGTCCTGACTTTC

V gene: TRBV5-1
J gene: TRBJ1-2
D gene: -
clone size: -
CDR3 protein: CASSLASYRDGYTF
CDR3 DNA: TGCGCCAGCAGCTTGGCGTCATATAGGGATGGCTACACCTTC

V gene: TRBV29-1
J gene: TRBJ1-2
D gene: -
clone size: -
CDR3 protein: CSVDWDTLNYGYTF
CDR3 DNA: TGCAGCGTTGACTGGGACACCTTAAACTATGGCTACACCTTC

V gene: TRBV19
J gene: TRBJ2-1
D gene: -
clone size: -
CDR3 protein: CASSPTVSYNEQFF
CDR3 DNA: TGTGCCAGTAGTCCGACAGTTTCCTACAATGAGCAGTTCTTC

V gene: TRBV11-2
J gene: TRBJ1-2
D gene: -
clone size: -
CDR3 protein: CASSVGMPNYGYTF
CDR3 DNA: TGTGCCAGCAGCGTGGGGATGCCCAACTATGGCTACACCTTC

V gene: TRBV13
J gene: TRBJ2-3
D gene: TRBD2
clone size: once
CDR3 protein: CASSTPPGLAGDLWVTDTQYF
CDR3 DNA: TGTGCCAGCAGCACGCCCCCGGGACTAGCGGGAGATTTATGGGTCACAGATACGCAGTATTTT

V gene: TRBV4-1
J gene: TRBJ1-1
D gene: -
clone size: -
CDR3 protein: CASTLTEPGDTEAFF
CDR3 DNA: TGCGCCAGCACCTTGACAGAACCTGGGGACACTGAAGCTTTCTTT

V gene: TRBV27
J gene: TRBJ2-5
D gene: -
clone size: -
CDR3 protein: CASSLSGGAGETQYF
CDR3 DNA: TGTGCCAGCAGTTTATCAGGAGGGGCAGGAGAGACCCAGTACTTC

V gene: TRBV7-9
J gene: TRBJ2-7
D gene: -
clone size: -
CDR3 protein: CASSRVGTYEQYF
CDR3 DNA: TGTGCCAGCAGCAGAGTTGGGACCTACGAGCAGTACTTC

V gene: TRBV30
J gene: TRBJ2-5
D gene: -
clone size: -
CDR3 protein: CAWGLYQETQYF
CDR3 DNA: TGTGCCTGGGGATTGTACCAAGAGACCCAGTACTTC

V gene: TRBV19
J gene: TRBJ2-2
D gene: TRBD1
clone size: -
CDR3 protein: CASRSTGQGLTGELFF
CDR3 DNA: TGTGCCAGTAGGAGCACAGGACAGGGCTTGACCGGGGAGCTGTTTTTT

V gene: TRBV7-2
J gene: TRBJ2-5
D gene: -
clone size: -
CDR3 protein: CASSLMSPSRRIEETQYF
CDR3 DNA: TGTGCCAGCAGCTTAATGTCCCCAAGTCGCAGGATAGAAGAGACCCAGTACTTC

V gene: TRBV15
J gene: TRBJ2-3
D gene: -
clone size: -
CDR3 protein: CATSRINPDTQYF
CDR3 DNA: TGTGCCACCAGCAGAATAAACCCAGATACGCAGTATTTT

V gene: TRBV7-9
J gene: TRBJ2-1
D gene: -
clone size: -
CDR3 protein: CASSPLKSTYDEQFF
CDR3 DNA: TGTGCCAGCAGCCCCCTAAAATCCACGTACGATGAGCAGTTCTTC

V gene: TRBV29-1
J gene: TRBJ2-1
D gene: TRBD2
clone size: once
CDR3 protein: CSVEGLAGNGFYNEQFF
CDR3 DNA: TGCAGCGTGGAGGGACTAGCGGGCAACGGATTCTACAATGAGCAGTTCTTC

V gene: TRBV9
J gene: TRBJ2-1
D gene: -
clone size: -
CDR3 protein: CASSAGDNEQFF
CDR3 DNA: TGTGCCAGCAGCGCAGGGGACAATGAACAGTTCTTC

V gene: TRBV13
J gene: TRBJ2-7
D gene: -
clone size: -
CDR3 protein: CASSPPVGLTSYEQYF
CDR3 DNA: TGTGCCAGCAGCCCTCCGGTGGGACTGACATCCTACGAGCAGTACTTC

V gene: TRBV19
J gene: TRBJ2-5
D gene: -
clone size: -
CDR3 protein: CASSIRETQYF
CDR3 DNA: TGTGCCAGTAGTATTCGAGAGACCCAGTACTTC

V gene: TRBV28
J gene: TRBJ1-1
D gene: -
clone size: few
CDR3 protein: CASSTRVNTEAFF
CDR3 DNA: TGTGCCAGCAGTACACGAGTGAACACTGAAGCTTTCTTT

V gene: TRBV5-5
J gene: TRBJ1-3
D gene: -
clone size: -
CDR3 protein: CASRLEFSGSGNTIYF
CDR3 DNA: TGTGCCAGCAGGCTTGAGTTTTCCGGCTCTGGAAACACCATATATTTT

V gene: TRBV6-5
J gene: TRBJ2-7
D gene: -
clone size: -
CDR3 protein: CASSDGPTYEQYF
CDR3 DNA: TGTGCCAGCAGTGACGGGCCTACCTACGAGCAGTACTTC

V gene: TRBV7-6
J gene: TRBJ2-5
D gene: TRBD2
clone size: -
CDR3 protein: CASSLLAEETQYF
CDR3 DNA: TGTGCCAGCAGTTTACTAGCGGAAGAGACCCAGTACTTC

V gene: TRBV27
J gene: TRBJ2-1
D gene: -
clone size: few
CDR3 protein: CASSLSGEQFF
CDR3 DNA: TGTGCCAGCAGTTTATCGGGTGAGCAGTTCTTC

V gene: TRBV27
J gene: TRBJ2-1
D gene: TRBD2
clone size: -
CDR3 protein: CASKLGTSGINEQFF
CDR3 DNA: TGTGCCAGCAAACTCGGGACTAGCGGGATCAATGAGCAGTTCTTC

V gene: TRBV27
J gene: TRBJ2-3
D gene: -
clone size: -
CDR3 protein: CASSLVASETDTQYF
CDR3 DNA: TGTGCCAGCAGTTTAGTGGCTAGCGAGACAGATACGCAGTATTTT

V gene: TRBV19
J gene: TRBJ1-5
D gene: -
clone size: -
CDR3 protein: CASSIWAEGSNQPQHF
CDR3 DNA: TGTGCCAGTAGTATATGGGCCGAGGGGAGCAATCAGCCCCAGCATTTT

V gene: TRBV7-3
J gene: TRBJ2-3
D gene: TRBD2
clone size: -
CDR3 protein: CASSSPSVTSGRSADTQYF
CDR3 DNA: TGTGCCAGCAGCTCGCCGAGCGTAACTAGCGGGAGGTCTGCAGATACGCAGTATTTT

V gene: TRBV7-2
J gene: TRBJ2-7
D gene: -
clone size: once
CDR3 protein: CASSLGGAVGEQYF
CDR3 DNA: TGTGCCAGCAGCTTAGGGGGGGCAGTGGGCGAGCAGTACTTC

V gene: TRBV29-1
J gene: TRBJ1-5
D gene: -
clone size: few
CDR3 protein: CSVQQGFNQPQHF
CDR3 DNA: TGCAGCGTTCAACAGGGATTCAATCAGCCCCAGCATTTT

V gene: TRBV6-1
J gene: TRBJ2-1
D gene: TRBD2
clone size: -
CDR3 protein: CAARASGPLRGQFF
CDR3 DNA: TGTGCCGCGCGGGCTAGCGGGCCCTTGCGGGGGCAGTTCTTC

V gene: TRBV2
J gene: TRBJ1-1
D gene: -
clone size: -
CDR3 protein: CASSEYLRGRTNTEAFF
CDR3 DNA: TGTGCCAGCAGTGAATATCTGAGGGGACGGACCAACACTGAAGCTTTCTTT

V gene: TRBV6-5
J gene: TRBJ2-3
D gene: -
clone size: -
CDR3 protein: CASSLNSSLPDTQYF
CDR3 DNA: TGTGCCAGCAGCCTGAACAGCAGCCTCCCAGATACGCAGTATTTT

V gene: TRBV2
J gene: TRBJ2-7
D gene: -
clone size: -
CDR3 protein: CASSVASGPRSSYEQYF
CDR3 DNA: TGTGCCAGCAGTGTGGCCAGCGGTCCTAGGAGCTCCTACGAGCAGTACTTC

V gene: TRBV7-8
J gene: TRBJ2-1
D gene: TRBD2
clone size: once
CDR3 protein: CASSSLRTSGNYNEQFF
CDR3 DNA: TGTGCCAGCAGCTCACTCCGGACTAGCGGGAACTACAATGAGCAGTTCTTC

V gene: TRBV7-9
J gene: TRBJ2-3
D gene: -
clone size: once
CDR3 protein: CASSPQNADTQYF
CDR3 DNA: TGTGCCAGCAGCCCCCAAAACGCAGATACGCAGTATTTT

V gene: TRBV5-6
J gene: TRBJ1-2
D gene: -
clone size: -
CDR3 protein: CASSLPSGADSPYGYTF
CDR3 DNA: TGTGCCAGCAGCTTGCCATCGGGGGCGGACAGTCCCTATGGCTACACCTTC

V gene: TRBV7-6
J gene: TRBJ2-7
D gene: -
clone size: -
CDR3 protein: CASSLAPREGGEQYF
CDR3 DNA: TGTGCCAGCAGCTTAGCGCCCAGGGAAGGGGGCGAGCAGTACTTC

V gene: TRBV7-8
J gene: TRBJ2-7
D gene: -
clone size: -
CDR3 protein: CASSFQVSGEQYF
CDR3 DNA: TGTGCCAGCAGCTTTCAAGTTTCCGGGGAGCAGTACTTC

V gene: TRBV27
J gene: TRBJ1-2
D gene: -
clone size: -
CDR3 protein: CASSLTNSNYGYTF
CDR3 DNA: TGTGCCAGCAGCCTGACTAATTCTAACTATGGCTACACCTTC

V gene: TRBV7-9
J gene: TRBJ2-2
D gene: TRBD1
clone size: -
CDR3 protein: CASSNPLGQGGPGELFF
CDR3 DNA: TGTGCCAGCAGCAACCCCTTGGGACAGGGGGGACCCGGGGAGCTGTTTTTT

V gene: TRBV2
J gene: TRBJ2-1
D gene: TRBD2
clone size: -
CDR3 protein: CASRSSGRRDEQFF
CDR3 DNA: TGTGCCAGCAGGTCGAGCGGGAGACGGGATGAGCAGTTCTTC